This TCR beta chain was captured by sequencing in a study of T cell responses to AZD1222 COVID-19 vaccine. Regarding the study as a whole: Sampling that yielded the repertoires occurred only after the peak T cell response. Dominant CD4 TCR responses targeted spike regions 160-218 and 743-854.

A remark on this clone: The antigen remains undetermined.

Some clones are missing from TCRdb's copy, which holds only in-frame ones; the method was immunoSEQ multiplex PCR. The table has 200,000 or so clones, 85% to 95% seen once; the top ten hold less than 1.2%. Analyses pooled second doses at about 4 or about 12 weeks. This specimen was peripheral blood, taken 28 days after the second AZD1222 dose. This receptor was obtained from an adult who received the AZD1222 COVID-19 vaccine.

The DNA of the CDR3 is TGCGCCAGCAGTGAGGTCAGGGGGCTTGGCTACACCTTC. Translated: CASSEVRGLGYTF. The rearrangement joins TRBV10-2 to TRBJ1-2; 8 bases are shared with TRBD1. This CDR3 is 13 amino acids long. Germline assignment: CDR1 WSHSY and CDR2 SAAADI. With V trimmed by 2 bases and J by 7 bases, 3 bases remained unmatched.